Below, 12 T cell receptor beta chains from the same sample are listed, as sequenced in a study of blood T cell repertoires in COVID-19. Generated by immunoSEQ multiplex PCR, the TCRdb table keeps only in-frame clones and is missing some. This repertoire shows about 270,000 clones, approximately 77% found once; its top ten account for approximately 3.1%. The sequenced sample consisted of peripheral blood. The receptors come from a woman between 18 and 29 years old with acute or convalescent COVID-19.

V and J are TRBV25-1 and TRBJ2-5, with D tentatively TRBD2 (6 bases). The CDR3 covers 14 residues. Deletions cut 2 bases from V and 2 bases from J, with 9 bases between. Germline V gene sequence: CDR1 MGHDK, CDR2 SYGVNS. The CDR3 spells CASSEAGFQETQYF. As DNA, the CDR3 is TGTGCCAGCAGTGAAGCGGGATTTCAAGAGACCCAGTACTTC.

Remarks on this clone: Other DNA variants within this sample encode the same CDR3. V gene TRBV6-5 combines with J gene TRBJ1-2; 8 bases match TRBD1. The CDR3 sequence is 13 residues long. J gave up 4 bases and V 5 bases, and 3 bases lay outside the gene matches. Germline V gene lookup returns CDR1 MNHEY and CDR2 SVGAGI. CDR3 in DNA: TGTGCCAGCAGTAGGACAGGGACCTATGGCTACACCTTC. Translated: CASSRTGTYGYTF.

This clone showed up just once. This sequence joins TRBV18 and TRBJ2-5; 8 bases map to TRBD2. This CDR3 contains 14 residues. Germline V gives CDR1 KGHSH, CDR2 LQKENI. After removal of 2 bases from V and 5 bases from J, the junction contained 4 bases not matched to a gene. The CDR3 loop is CASSPGLAGETQYF. The CDR3 region has the DNA TGTGCCAGCTCACCAGGACTAGCCGGGGAGACCCAGTACTTC.

V is TRBV7-2 and J is TRBJ2-7; 8 bases agree with TRBD2. This CDR3 has 14 residues. Germline CDR1 is SGHTA and CDR2 is FQGNSA. V gave up 2 bases and J gave up 6 bases; unmatched junction bases: 6. In nucleotides, the CDR3 is TGTGCCAGCAGCTTATCGCGGGAGGCTCTCGAGCAGTACTTC. Its translation: CASSLSREALEQYF. The full variable domain, in which reference TRBV7-2 and TRBJ2-7 provide the parts outside the CDR3, is GAGVSQSPSNKVTEKGKDVELRCDPISGHTALYWYRQSLGQGLEFLIYFQGNSAPDKSGLPSDRFSAERTGGSVSTLTIQRTQQEDSAVYLCASSLSREALEQYFGPGTRLTVT.

This chain uses TRBV19 with TRBJ1-6; D perhaps matches TRBD1 (6 bases). In germline, CDR1 is LNHDA, CDR2 SQIVND (reference sequence). The V gene lost 5 bases and the J gene lost 8 bases, with 13 bases spanning the gap. The CDR3 covers 14 residues. In DNA form, the CDR3 reads TGTGCCAGTAGTGGCTGGACAGCGGATTCACCCCTCCACTTT. It yields the protein CASSGWTADSPLHF.

In this sample, this clone turned up once. This sample includes further DNA sequences coding for the same CDR3. The chain joins TRBV5-4 to TRBJ1-1; D gene uncertain. CDR1 is SGHNT and CDR2 is YYREEE in the germline V gene (reference sequence). V lost 0 bases and J 6 bases, leaving 3 bases between the germline ends. This CDR3 contains 11 residues. CDR3 residues: CASSLGAEAFF. The CDR3 nucleotides read TGTGCCAGCAGCTTGGGCGCTGAAGCTTTCTTT.

This clone has a handful of counts. Here the CDR3 DNA reads TGTGCCAGCAGCCCCGGACCTCTAGCGGGAGCTGAGGACGAGCAGTACTTC. Amino acids: CASSPGPLAGAEDEQYF. This chain connects TRBV7-6 to TRBJ2-7, with 10 bases matching TRBD2. V lost 5 bases, J lost 5 bases, and 15 bases stayed unmatched. Germline V CDR1 and CDR2: SGHVS, FNYEAQ. The CDR3 consists of 17 residues.

The V gene is TRBV19, the J gene TRBJ2-1; 8 bases line up with TRBD2. From germline, CDR1 is LNHDA and CDR2 SQIVND (reference sequence). V shed 7 bases and J 0 bases; nucleotides not matched to a gene: 11. The CDR3 is 17 amino acids. The CDR3 spells CASMTSAREHSYNEQFF. CDR3 in DNA: TGTGCCAGTATGACTAGCGCCCGAGAACACTCCTACAATGAGCAGTTCTTC.

This chain connects TRBV27 to TRBJ1-6, with TRBD1 identical over 8 bases. The CDR3 is 16 amino acids. Per germline, CDR1 MNHEY and CDR2 SMNVEV (reference sequence). J lost 0 bases, V lost 10 bases, and 8 bases had no gene match. This CDR3 reads CATRDRTYSYNSPLHF. CDR3 DNA: TGTGCCACCCGGGACAGGACTTACTCCTATAATTCACCCCTCCACTTT.

In this sample, this clone turned up a few times. CDR3 sequence (DNA): TGTGCCAGCAGCTTCGCACAGGGATACTCCAATGAGCAGTTCTTC. This sequence encodes CASSFAQGYSNEQFF. The chain is built from TRBV7-9 and TRBJ2-1, with D perhaps TRBD1 (6 bases). CDR3 length: 15 residues. Germline loops: CDR1 SEHNR, CDR2 FQNEAQ (reference sequence). Between the trimmed V and J ends, which lost 3 bases and 6 bases, there was a span of 15 bases. Full variable domain (remainder filled in from reference TRBV7-9 and TRBJ2-1): DTGVSQNPRHKITKRGQNVTFRCDPISEHNRLYWYRQTLGQGPEFLTYFQNEAQLEKSRLLSDRFSAERPKGSFSTLEIQRTEQGDSAMYLCASSFAQGYSNEQFFGPGTRLTVL.

V is TRBV7-9 and J is TRBJ2-7, with 11 nucleotides matching TRBD2. Germline V CDR1 and CDR2: SEHNR, FQNEAQ (reference sequence). The trim removed 5 bases at V and 0 bases at J, leaving 12 bases unmatched. The CDR3 loop spans 18 amino acids. CDR3 in DNA: TGTGCCAGCAGCCAGGGACTAGCGGACCATCGATTCTCCTACGAGCAGTACTTC. It codes for CASSQGLADHRFSYEQYF.

J is TRBJ2-2 and V is TRBV4-2; 13 bases fit TRBD2. Germline CDR1 is LGHNA and CDR2 is YNFKEQ. The CDR3 is 19 residues long. J gave up 3 bases and V 3 bases, and 10 bases lay outside the gene matches. The CDR3 bases are TGTGCCAGCAGCCACTACGGACTAGCGGGAGAAGGCGACACCGGGGAGCTGTTTTTT. Its translation: CASSHYGLAGEGDTGELFF.